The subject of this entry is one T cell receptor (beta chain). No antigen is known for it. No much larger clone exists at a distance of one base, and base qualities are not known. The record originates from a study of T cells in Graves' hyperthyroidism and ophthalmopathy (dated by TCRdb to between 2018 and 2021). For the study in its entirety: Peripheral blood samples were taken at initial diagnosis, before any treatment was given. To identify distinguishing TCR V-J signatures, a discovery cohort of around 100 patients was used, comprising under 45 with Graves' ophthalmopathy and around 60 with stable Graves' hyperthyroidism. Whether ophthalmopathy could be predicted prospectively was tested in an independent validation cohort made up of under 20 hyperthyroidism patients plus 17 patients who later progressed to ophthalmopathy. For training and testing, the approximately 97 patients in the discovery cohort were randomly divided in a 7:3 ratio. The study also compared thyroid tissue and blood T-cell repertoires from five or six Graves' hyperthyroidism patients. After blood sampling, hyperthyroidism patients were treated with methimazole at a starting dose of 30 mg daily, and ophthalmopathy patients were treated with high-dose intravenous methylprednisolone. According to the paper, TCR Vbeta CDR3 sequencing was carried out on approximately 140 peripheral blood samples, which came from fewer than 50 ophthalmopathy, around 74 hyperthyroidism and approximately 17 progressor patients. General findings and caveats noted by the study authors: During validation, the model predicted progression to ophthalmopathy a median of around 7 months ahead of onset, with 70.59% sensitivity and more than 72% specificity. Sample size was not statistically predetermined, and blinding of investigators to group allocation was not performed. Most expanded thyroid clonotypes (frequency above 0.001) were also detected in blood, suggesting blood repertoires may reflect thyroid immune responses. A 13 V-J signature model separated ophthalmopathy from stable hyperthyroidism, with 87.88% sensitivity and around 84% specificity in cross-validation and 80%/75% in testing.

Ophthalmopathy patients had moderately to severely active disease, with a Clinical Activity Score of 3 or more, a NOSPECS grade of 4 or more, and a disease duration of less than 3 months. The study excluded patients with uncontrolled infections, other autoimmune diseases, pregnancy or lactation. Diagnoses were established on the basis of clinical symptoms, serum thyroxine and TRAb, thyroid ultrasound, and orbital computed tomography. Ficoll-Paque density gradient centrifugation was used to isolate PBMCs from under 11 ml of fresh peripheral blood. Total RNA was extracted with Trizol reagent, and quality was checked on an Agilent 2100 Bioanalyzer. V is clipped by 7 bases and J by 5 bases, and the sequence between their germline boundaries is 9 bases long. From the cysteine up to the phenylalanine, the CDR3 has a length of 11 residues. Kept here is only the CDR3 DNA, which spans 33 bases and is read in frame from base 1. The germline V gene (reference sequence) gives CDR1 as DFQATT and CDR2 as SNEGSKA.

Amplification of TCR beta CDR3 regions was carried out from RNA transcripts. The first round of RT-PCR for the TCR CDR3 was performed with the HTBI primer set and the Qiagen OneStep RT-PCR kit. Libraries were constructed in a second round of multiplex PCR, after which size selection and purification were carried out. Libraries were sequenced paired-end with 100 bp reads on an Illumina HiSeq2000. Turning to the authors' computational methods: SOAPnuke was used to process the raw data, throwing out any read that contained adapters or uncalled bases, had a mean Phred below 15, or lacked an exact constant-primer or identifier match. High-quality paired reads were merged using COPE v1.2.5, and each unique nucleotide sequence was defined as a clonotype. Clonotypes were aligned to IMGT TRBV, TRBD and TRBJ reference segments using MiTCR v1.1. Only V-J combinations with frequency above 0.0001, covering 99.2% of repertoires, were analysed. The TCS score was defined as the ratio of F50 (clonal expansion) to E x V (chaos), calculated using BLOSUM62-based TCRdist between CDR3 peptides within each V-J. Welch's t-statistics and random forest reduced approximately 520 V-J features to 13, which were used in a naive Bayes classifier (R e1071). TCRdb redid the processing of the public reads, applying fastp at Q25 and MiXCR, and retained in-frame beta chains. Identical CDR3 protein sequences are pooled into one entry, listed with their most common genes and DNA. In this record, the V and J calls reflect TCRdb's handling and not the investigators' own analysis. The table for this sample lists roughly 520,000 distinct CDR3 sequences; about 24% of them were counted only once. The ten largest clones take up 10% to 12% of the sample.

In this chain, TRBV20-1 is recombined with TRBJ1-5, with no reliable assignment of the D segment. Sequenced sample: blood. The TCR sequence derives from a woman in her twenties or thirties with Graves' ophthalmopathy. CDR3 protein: CSVRVYQPQHF. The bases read TGCAGTGTGAGGGTCTATCAGCCCCAGCATTTT.